One sample yielded the 30 T cell receptor beta chains listed below, sequenced in a study of T cell responses to AZD1222 COVID-19 vaccine. Data came from immunoSEQ multiplex PCR; TCRdb stores just in-frame clones and leaves some out. Of around 120,000 clones detected, approximately 85% appear once; the ten largest clones hold roughly 1.7%. The specimen was peripheral blood, collected on day 0 of AZD1222 vaccination. The source of these receptors is an adult in good health.

The V gene is TRBV11-2, the J gene TRBJ1-6, with D possibly matching TRBD1 (5 bases). CDR3 length: 17 residues. With 1 base removed from V and 0 bases from J, the gap between germline ends came to 10 bases. Germline V lookup: CDR1 SGHAT, CDR2 FQNNGV. The CDR3: CASSLVGRSSYNSPLHF. In DNA, the CDR3 is TGTGCCAGCAGCTTAGTGGGACGGAGCTCCTATAATTCACCCCTCCACTTT. The variable domain in full, completed from reference TRBV11-2 and TRBJ1-6, reads EAGVAQSPRYKIIEKRQSVAFWCNPISGHATLYWYQQILGQGPKLLIQFQNNGVVDDSQLPKDRFSAERLKGVDSTLKIQPAKLEDSAVYLCASSLVGRSSYNSPLHFGNGTRLTVT.

The V and J genes are TRBV27 and TRBJ1-5; D is uncertain. Germline assignment: CDR1 MNHEY and CDR2 SMNVEV (reference sequence). CDR3 size: 14 residues. V was shortened by 6 bases and J by 4 bases, with 13 bases between the two germline ends. The CDR3 spells CASRSDRLNQPQHF. For the CDR3, the DNA is TGTGCCAGCAGGTCAGACCGGTTAAATCAGCCCCAGCATTTT.

The rearrangement links TRBV9 to TRBJ2-1; TRBD2 matches at 10 bases. Germline V gene lookup returns CDR1 SGDLS and CDR2 YYNGEE. The junction had 6 bases not matched to a gene; V was cut back by 3 bases and J by 3 bases. This CDR3 is built from 16 residues. CDR3 in amino acids: CASSEPGLAVYNEQFF. In nucleotides, the CDR3 is TGTGCCAGCAGCGAACCCGGACTAGCGGTCTACAATGAGCAGTTCTTC.

CDR3 nucleotide sequence: TGCGCCAGCAGCCAAGATCTTTGGGACAGGGGAAGATCTAGCACAGATACGCAGTATTTT. As protein: CASSQDLWDRGRSSTDTQYF. The V gene is TRBV4-1, the J gene TRBJ2-3, with TRBD1 matching 10 bases. Germline CDR1 is MGHRA and CDR2 is YSYEKL. The CDR3 consists of 20 residues. V was pared by 0 bases and J by 0 bases, with 12 bases of the junction left unmatched.

This clone turned up a few times. This rearrangement joins TRBV7-2 to TRBJ2-4; no clear D gene. The CDR3 extends over 19 amino acids. Trimming left V 2 bases short and J 0 bases short, with 20 bases between. Germline V gene lookup returns CDR1 SGHTA and CDR2 FQGNSA. The CDR3 reads CASSLFSSFELVAKNIQYF. The CDR3 DNA follows: TGTGCCAGCAGCTTATTTTCTTCATTCGAGCTGGTAGCCAAAAACATTCAGTACTTC.

This clone was found once. This chain links TRBV6-5 with TRBJ1-5; possible D gene TRBD1, 6 bases. The CDR3 runs to 16 residues. With 0 bases removed from V and 0 bases from J, the gap between germline ends came to 9 bases. Germline V gene data show CDR1 as MNHEY and CDR2 as SVGAGI. DNA of the CDR3: TGTGCCAGCAGTTACTCAGGACAGTATAGCAATCAGCCCCAGCATTTT. Translating gives CASSYSGQYSNQPQHF.

This sequence joins TRBV25-1 and TRBJ1-1; D uncertain. CDR1 and CDR2 from the germline V gene are MGHDK and SYGVNS. Trimming shortened V by 9 bases and J by 4 bases, and 15 bases separated the two germline ends. CDR3 size: 13 residues. In DNA, the CDR3 is TGTGCCAGTACCAGATTAGGAACCACTGAAGCTTTCTTT. Translation: CASTRLGTTEAFF. Looking up the rest from reference TRBV25-1 and TRBJ1-1 gives the full variable domain: EADIYQTPRYLVIGTGKKITLECSQTMGHDKMYWYQQDPGMELHLIHYSYGVNSTEKGDLSSESTVSRIRTEHFPLTLESARPSHTSQYLCASTRLGTTEAFFGQGTRLTVV.

J is TRBJ1-1 and V is TRBV6-5; the D gene is possibly TRBD1 (5 bases). The CDR3 runs 15 residues. V lost 6 bases and J lost 4, with 18 bases in between. CDR1 and CDR2 from the germline V gene are MNHEY and SVGAGI. The CDR3 DNA reads as TGTGCCAGCAGGCGCGACGGGGGTGGAGGCACTGAAGCTTTCTTT. This encodes CASRRDGGGGTEAFF.

J is TRBJ1-2 and V is TRBV5-1; D is perhaps TRBD1 (6 bases). The CDR3 runs 13 residues. Trimming cost V 2 bases and J 4 bases, with 9 bases left between them. Germline V gene data show CDR1 as SGHRS and CDR2 as YFSETQ. CDR3 coding DNA: TGCGCCAGCAGCTTTCGGACAGCCTATGGCTACACCTTC. Translating gives CASSFRTAYGYTF.

This clone was seen more than once but under ten times. The rearrangement joins TRBV2 to TRBJ1-5; maybe TRBD1 (5 bases). The V end lost 6 bases, the J end lost 6 bases, and 18 bases lay between the germline ends. The germline V gene has CDR1 SNHLY and CDR2 FYNNEI. CDR3 length: 15 amino acids. The CDR3 protein is CASSFGSGLGQPQHF. The CDR3 DNA reads TGTGCCAGCAGCTTCGGATCAGGGTTGGGTCAGCCCCAGCATTTT.

The chain is built from TRBV19 and TRBJ1-2; 7 bases map to TRBD1. V was clipped by 7 bases and J by 7 bases; unmatched bases: 24. Germline V gene sequence: CDR1 LNHDA, CDR2 SQIVND (reference sequence). The length of the CDR3 is 18 residues. The CDR3 region is CASTLGDRLRTRQLGYTF. The CDR3 nucleotides read TGTGCCAGTACCCTGGGGGACAGATTAAGGACTCGGCAGCTTGGCTACACCTTC.

This clone appeared a single time. The chain couples TRBV19 to TRBJ2-5; 14 bases are shared with TRBD2. The CDR3 consists of 21 residues. CDR1 and CDR2 (germline): LNHDA, SQIVND (reference sequence). Trimming removed 1 base from V and 2 bases from J; junction bases left unmatched: 15. The CDR3 bases are TGTGCCAGTAGTATAGTGGGGGGACTAGCGGGGGCGTTCCCTTTGCAAGAGACCCAGTACTTC. Protein product: CASSIVGGLAGAFPLQETQYF.

Concerning this clone: The junction does not match germline at one end; this may be a read error. This chain links TRBV7-7 with TRBJ2-1; D may be TRBD1 (6 bases). Germline V gene lookup returns CDR1 SSHAT and CDR2 FNYEAQ (reference sequence). The CDR3 length is 13 residues. The DNA of the CDR3 is TGTGCTAGCAGCCTACAGGGTTATAGGGAGCAGTTCTTC. Protein sequence: CASSLQGYREQFF.

The rearrangement joins TRBV10-2 to TRBJ1-2; a weak D match, TRBD1 (5 bases). Trimming pared 4 bases from V and 6 bases from J, leaving 15 bases between. This CDR3 region has 14 residues. Germline CDR1 is WSHSY and CDR2 is SAAADI. The CDR3 sequence: CASSARGGTDGYTF. The CDR3, as DNA: TGCGCCAGCAGTGCCCGAGGAGGGACTGATGGCTACACCTTC.

The chain recombines TRBV9 with TRBJ2-1; the match to TRBD2 covers 9 bases. The length of the CDR3 is 15 residues. V was clipped by 0 bases and J by 6 bases; unmatched bases: 4. CDR1 and CDR2 (germline): SGDLS, YYNGEE. The CDR3 sequence is CASSVVGGGANEQFF. CDR3 DNA: TGTGCCAGCAGCGTAGTAGGCGGGGGGGCCAATGAGCAGTTCTTC.

The gene calls are TRBV15 and TRBJ1-6, with D possibly TRBD1 on 5 matching bases. Germline CDR1 LNHNV, CDR2 YYDKDF (reference sequence). The ends were cut back, 3 bases at V and 9 bases at J, with 21 bases in the middle. CDR3 size: 17 residues. The CDR3 region is CATSSPSGGALRSPLHF. The CDR3 bases are TGTGCCACCAGCAGTCCCTCGGGAGGGGCTCTTCGTTCACCCCTCCACTTT.

The rearrangement uses TRBV11-3 and TRBJ2-3; unclear D gene. Germline CDR1 and CDR2: SGHNT and YENEEA. V lost 7 bases and J lost 7, with 15 bases in between. CDR3 length: 13 residues. The chain's CDR3 is CASIDEVLNTQYF. The CDR3 coding sequence is TGTGCCAGCATCGACGAGGTTCTAAATACGCAGTATTTT.

This sequence joins TRBV19 and TRBJ1-5, with 8 bases aligning to TRBD1. Trimming took 6 bases from V and 4 from J; bases not matched to a gene: 8. CDR3 length equals 15 residues. The germline V gene encodes CDR1 LNHDA and CDR2 SQIVND (reference sequence). This CDR3 is CASRPRQGLNQPQHF. For the CDR3, the DNA is TGTGCCAGTAGGCCCAGACAGGGGCTGAATCAGCCCCAGCATTTT.

The chain couples TRBV5-4 to TRBJ1-6; D might be TRBD1 (6 bases). This CDR3 region has 15 residues. Per the germline V gene, CDR1 is SGHNT and CDR2 is YYREEE (reference sequence). V was cut by 4 bases and J by 2 bases, with 10 bases left in between. The CDR3 here is CASSPGAPYNSPLHF. CDR3 sequence (DNA): TGTGCCAGCAGCCCAGGGGCTCCCTATAATTCACCCCTCCACTTT.

This chain connects TRBV4-1 to TRBJ2-2, with TRBD2 matching 10 bases. Germline CDR1 MGHRA, CDR2 YSYEKL. The CDR3 spans 15 residues. The V gene end was trimmed by 1 base and the J gene end by 5 bases; junction bases not matched to a gene: 1. CDR3 bases: TGCGCCAGCAGCCAAGCAGCGGGGGGGACCGGGGAGCTGTTTTTT. This sequence encodes CASSQAAGGTGELFF.

This CDR3 is CASSRTGTGGSYEQYF. The CDR3 nucleotides are TGTGCCAGCAGTCGCACCGGGACAGGGGGCTCCTACGAGCAGTACTTC. The V call is TRBV27, the J call TRBJ2-7; TRBD1 matches at 11 bases. Trimming removed 5 bases from V and 0 bases from J; junction bases left unmatched: 6. The CDR3 sequence is 16 residues long. Germline CDR1 is MNHEY and CDR2 is SMNVEV (reference sequence).

The chain couples TRBV21-1 to TRBJ1-1. TRBV21-1 is a pseudogene locus. The CDR3 sequence is 17 residues long. The CDR3 sequence is CASTPRGAPVLGTEAFF. As DNA, the CDR3 is TGTGCCAGCACCCCGCGGGGGGCGCCTGTCCTGGGCACTGAAGCTTTCTTT.

The rearrangement links TRBV6-5 to TRBJ1-2; D may be TRBD1 (6 bases). Trimming took off 6 bases at V and 0 bases at J, with 14 bases between the two ends. The germline CDR1 and CDR2 sequences are MNHEY and SVGAGI. The CDR3 is 15 residues long. CDR3 DNA: TGTGCCAGCAGCCTTACTAGACAGGCTAACTATGGCTACACCTTC. Protein: CASSLTRQANYGYTF.

The V gene is TRBV7-7, the J gene TRBJ2-5, with 10 nucleotides matching TRBD2. J gave up 7 bases and V 4 bases, and 12 bases lay outside the gene matches. The CDR3 is 16 residues long. The germline CDR1 and CDR2 sequences are SSHAT and FNYEAQ (reference sequence). CDR3: CASSSTSGEGVGTQYF. The CDR3 nucleotides read TGTGCCAGCAGCTCCACTAGCGGGGAAGGTGTTGGGACCCAGTACTTC.

The chain links TRBV5-1 to TRBJ2-5; no clear D. CDR3 length: 12 amino acids. Germline-derived CDR1 and CDR2 are SGHRS and YFSETQ. Trimming took off 4 bases at V and 5 bases at J, with 9 bases between the two ends. The CDR3, as DNA: TGCGCCAGCAGCCTCCCCATGGAGACCCAGTACTTC. Translating it yields CASSLPMETQYF.

This sequence joins TRBV19 and TRBJ1-2; tentative D call: TRBD1 (5 bases). Trimming shortened V by 6 bases and J by 0 bases, and 11 bases separated the two germline ends. Per the germline V gene, CDR1 is LNHDA and CDR2 is SQIVND (reference sequence). The CDR3 totals 14 residues. The CDR3 region has the DNA TGTGCCAGTAGAGGGCCGACAGCTAACTATGGCTACACCTTC. As protein: CASRGPTANYGYTF.

The V and J genes are TRBV7-9 and TRBJ1-6; D is uncertain. Trimming took 6 bases from V and 7 from J, leaving 13 bases between them. Germline V CDR1 and CDR2: SEHNR, FQNEAQ (reference sequence). The CDR3 is 14 residues long. CDR3 DNA sequence: TGTGCCAGCAGTCACGGACCGACAAATTCACCCCTCCACTTT. Translated: CASSHGPTNSPLHF.

V is TRBV7-3 and J is TRBJ2-5, with 12 bases lining up with TRBD1. Germline V gives CDR1 SGHTA, CDR2 FQGTGA. The CDR3 has 15 amino acids. V shed 5 bases, J shed 5 bases, and the junction held 6 bases outside the gene matches. CDR3 nucleotide sequence: TGTGCCAGCAGCCCGGGACAGGGGGCCGCGGAGACCCAGTACTTC. This sequence encodes CASSPGQGAAETQYF.

This clone appeared a single time. The CDR3 region is CASSRRTSGYTGELFF. In DNA form, the CDR3 reads TGTGCCAGCAGCAGAAGGACTAGCGGATACACCGGGGAGCTGTTTTTT. The chain is built from TRBV6-2 or TRBV6-3 and TRBJ2-2; 10 nucleotides line up with TRBD2. Per germline, CDR1 MNHEY and CDR2 SVGEGT. Losses at the gene ends were 6 bases for V and 3 bases for J; bases not matched to a gene: 7. The CDR3 contains 16 residues.

This chain connects TRBV19 to TRBJ1-4; TRBD1 might be the D (5 bases). V lost 9 bases and J 7 bases, leaving 24 bases between the germline ends. The CDR3 covers 16 residues. The germline CDR1 and CDR2 sequences are LNHDA and SQIVND (reference sequence). In DNA, the CDR3 is TGTGCCAGCGGGACCGTCGGTGTCAGTCTAGGTGAAAAACTGTTTTTT. Translating it yields CASGTVGVSLGEKLFF.